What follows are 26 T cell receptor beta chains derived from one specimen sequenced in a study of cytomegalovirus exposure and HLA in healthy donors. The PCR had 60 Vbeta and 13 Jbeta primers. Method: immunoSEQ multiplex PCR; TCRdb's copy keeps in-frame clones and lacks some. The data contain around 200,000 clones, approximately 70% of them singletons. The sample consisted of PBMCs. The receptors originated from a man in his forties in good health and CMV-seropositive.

The CDR3 loop is CAWSVPGGTGINYGYTF. DNA for the CDR3: TGTGCCTGGAGTGTACCAGGGGGGACAGGGATAAACTATGGCTACACCTTC. This chain uses TRBV30 with TRBJ1-2; 9 bases line up with TRBD1. V shed 0 bases and J 2 bases; nucleotides not matched to a gene: 10. This CDR3 spans 17 amino acids. From germline, CDR1 is GTSNPN and CDR2 SVGIG (reference sequence).

The CDR3 DNA follows: TGTGCCAGCGCGGGGGGGCAAGGGAGTACAGATACGCAGTATTTT. This codes for CASAGGQGSTDTQYF. The genes are TRBV7-8 and TRBJ2-3; 9 bases are shared with TRBD2. CDR1 is SGHVS and CDR2 is FQNEAQ in the germline V gene. The CDR3 is made up of 15 amino acids. V lost 8 bases and J lost 3; bases outside the gene matches: 9.

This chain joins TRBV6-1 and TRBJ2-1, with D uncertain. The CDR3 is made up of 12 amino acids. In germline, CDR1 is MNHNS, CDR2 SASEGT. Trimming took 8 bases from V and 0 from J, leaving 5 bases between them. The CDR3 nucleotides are TGTGCCAGCTCTATCTCCTACAATGAGCAGTTCTTC. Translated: CASSISYNEQFF.

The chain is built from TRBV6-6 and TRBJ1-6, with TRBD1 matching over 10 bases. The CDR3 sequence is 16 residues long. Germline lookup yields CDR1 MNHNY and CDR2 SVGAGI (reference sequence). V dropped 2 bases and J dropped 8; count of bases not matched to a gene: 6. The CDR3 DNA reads TGTGCCAGCAGTTACGGGACAGGGGCCGGAGATTCACCCCTCCACTTT. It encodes CASSYGTGAGDSPLHF.

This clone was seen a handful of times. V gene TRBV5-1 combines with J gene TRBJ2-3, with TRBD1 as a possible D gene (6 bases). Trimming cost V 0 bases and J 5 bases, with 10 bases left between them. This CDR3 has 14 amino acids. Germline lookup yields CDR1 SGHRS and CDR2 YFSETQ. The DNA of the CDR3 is TGCGCCAGCAGCTTGGGGGGGCTGGGAGATACGCAGTATTTT. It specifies CASSLGGLGDTQYF.

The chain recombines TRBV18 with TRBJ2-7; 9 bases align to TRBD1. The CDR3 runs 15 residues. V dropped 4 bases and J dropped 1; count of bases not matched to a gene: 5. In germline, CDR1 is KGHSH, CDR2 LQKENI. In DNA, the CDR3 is TGTGCCAGCTCACGTCCGGGACAGGGATCCTACGAGCAGTACTTC. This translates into CASSRPGQGSYEQYF.

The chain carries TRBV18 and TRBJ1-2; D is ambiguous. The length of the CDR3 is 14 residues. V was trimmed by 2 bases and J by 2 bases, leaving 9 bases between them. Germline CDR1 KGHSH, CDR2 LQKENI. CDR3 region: CASSPDPRNYGYTF. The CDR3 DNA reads TGTGCCAGCTCACCAGACCCTAGGAACTATGGCTACACCTTC.

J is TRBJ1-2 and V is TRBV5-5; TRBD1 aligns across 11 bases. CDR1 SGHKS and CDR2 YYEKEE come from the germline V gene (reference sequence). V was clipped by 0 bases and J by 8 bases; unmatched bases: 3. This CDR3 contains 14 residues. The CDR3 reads CASSLGTGGKGYTF. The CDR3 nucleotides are TGTGCCAGCAGCTTGGGGACAGGGGGCAAAGGCTACACCTTC.

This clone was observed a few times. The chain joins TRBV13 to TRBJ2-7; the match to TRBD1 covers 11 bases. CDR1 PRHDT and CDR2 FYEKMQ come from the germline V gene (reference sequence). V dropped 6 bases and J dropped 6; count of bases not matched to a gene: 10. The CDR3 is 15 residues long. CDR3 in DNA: TGTGCCAGCAGACCCCCCGGGACAGGGGGTTCCGAGCAGTACTTC. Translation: CASRPPGTGGSEQYF.

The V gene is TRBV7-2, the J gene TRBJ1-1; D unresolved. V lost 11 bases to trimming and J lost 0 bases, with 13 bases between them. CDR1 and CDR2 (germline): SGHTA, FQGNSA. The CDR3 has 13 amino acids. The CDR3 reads CAWRALVNTEAFF. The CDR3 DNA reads TGTGCCTGGAGGGCTCTGGTGAACACTGAAGCTTTCTTT.

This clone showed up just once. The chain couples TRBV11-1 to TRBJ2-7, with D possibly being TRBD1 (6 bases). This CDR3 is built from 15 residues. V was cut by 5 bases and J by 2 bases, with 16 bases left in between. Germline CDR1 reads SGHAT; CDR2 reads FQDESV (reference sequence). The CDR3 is CASSPPEGGAYEQYF. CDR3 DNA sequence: TGTGCCAGCAGCCCCCCGGAAGGGGGAGCCTACGAGCAGTACTTC. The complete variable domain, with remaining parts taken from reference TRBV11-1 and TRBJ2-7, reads EAEVAQSPRYKITEKSQAVAFWCDPISGHATLYWYRQILGQGPELLVQFQDESVVDDSQLPKDRFSAERLKGVDSTLKIQPAELGDSAMYLCASSPPEGGAYEQYFGPGTRLTVT.

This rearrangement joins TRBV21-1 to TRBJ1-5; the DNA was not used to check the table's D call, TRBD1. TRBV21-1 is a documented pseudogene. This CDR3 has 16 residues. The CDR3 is CASSLPTGGGNQPQHF. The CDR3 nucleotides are TGTGCCAGCAGCCTTCCGACAGGGGGGGGCAATCAGCCCCAGCATTTT.

The CDR3 loop reads CASSLDLGRGYEQYF. DNA of the CDR3: TGCGCCAGCAGCTTGGATCTGGGTAGGGGCTACGAGCAGTACTTC. The chain uses TRBV5-1 and TRBJ2-7; a possible D gene is TRBD1 (5 bases). CDR3 size: 15 residues. V was clipped by 0 bases and J by 3 bases, with 13 bases between them. Germline V gene data show CDR1 as SGHRS and CDR2 as YFSETQ.

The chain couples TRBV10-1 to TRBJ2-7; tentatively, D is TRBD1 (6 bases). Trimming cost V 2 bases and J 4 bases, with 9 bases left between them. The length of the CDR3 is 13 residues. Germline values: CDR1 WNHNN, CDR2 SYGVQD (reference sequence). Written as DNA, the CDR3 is TGCGCCAGCAGTGAGACCCAGGGGTACGAGCAGTACTTC. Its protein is CASSETQGYEQYF.

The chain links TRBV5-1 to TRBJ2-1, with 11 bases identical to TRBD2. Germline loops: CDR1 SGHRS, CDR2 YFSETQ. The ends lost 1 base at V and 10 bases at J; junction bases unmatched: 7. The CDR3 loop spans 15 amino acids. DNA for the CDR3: TGCGCCAGCAGCTTGATTCTTGCTAGCGGGGGGGAGCAGTTCTTC. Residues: CASSLILASGGEQFF. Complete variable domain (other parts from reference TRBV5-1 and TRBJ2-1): KAGVTQTPRYLIKTRGQQVTLSCSPISGHRSVSWYQQTPGQGLQFLFEYFSETQRNKGNFPGRFSGRQFSNSRSEMNVSTLELGDSALYLCASSLILASGGEQFFGPGTRLTVL.

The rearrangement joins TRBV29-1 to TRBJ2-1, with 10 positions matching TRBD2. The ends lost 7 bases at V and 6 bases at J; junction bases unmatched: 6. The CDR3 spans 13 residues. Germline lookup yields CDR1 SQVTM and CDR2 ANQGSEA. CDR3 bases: TGCAGCGCGGGGACTAGCGAGATCAATGAGCAGTTCTTC. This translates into CSAGTSEINEQFF.

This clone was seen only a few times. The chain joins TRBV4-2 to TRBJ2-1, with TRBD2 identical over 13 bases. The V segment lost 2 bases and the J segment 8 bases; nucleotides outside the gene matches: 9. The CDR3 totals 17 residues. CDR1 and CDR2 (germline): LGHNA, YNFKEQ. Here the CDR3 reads CASSQQATSGGGYEQFF. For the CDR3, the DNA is TGTGCCAGCAGCCAACAAGCTACTAGCGGGGGGGGCTATGAGCAGTTCTTC.

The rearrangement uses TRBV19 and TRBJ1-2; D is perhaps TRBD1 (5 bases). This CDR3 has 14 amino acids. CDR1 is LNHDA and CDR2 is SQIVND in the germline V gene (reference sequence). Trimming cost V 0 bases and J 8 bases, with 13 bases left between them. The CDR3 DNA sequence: TGTGCCAGTAGTATAGATCGAGTTAGGGGCGGCTACACCTTC. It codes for CASSIDRVRGGYTF. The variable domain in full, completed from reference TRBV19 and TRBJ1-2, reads DGGITQSPKYLFRKEGQNVTLSCEQNLNHDAMYWYRQDPGQGLRLIYYSQIVNDFQKGDIAEGYSVSREKKESFPLTVTSAQKNPTAFYLCASSIDRVRGGYTFGSGTRLTVV.

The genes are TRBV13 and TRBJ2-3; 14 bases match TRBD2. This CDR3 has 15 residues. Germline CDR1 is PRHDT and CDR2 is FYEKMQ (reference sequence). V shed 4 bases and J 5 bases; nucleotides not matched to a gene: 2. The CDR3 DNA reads TGTGCCAGCAGCTCGACTAGCGGGGGGGAAGATACGCAGTATTTT. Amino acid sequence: CASSSTSGGEDTQYF.

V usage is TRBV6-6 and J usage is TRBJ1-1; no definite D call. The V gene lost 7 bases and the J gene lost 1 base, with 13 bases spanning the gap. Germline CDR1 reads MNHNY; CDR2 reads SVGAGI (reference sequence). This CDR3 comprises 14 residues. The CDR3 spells CASKKSFGNTEAFF. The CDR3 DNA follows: TGTGCCAGCAAAAAGTCTTTCGGGAACACTGAAGCTTTCTTT.

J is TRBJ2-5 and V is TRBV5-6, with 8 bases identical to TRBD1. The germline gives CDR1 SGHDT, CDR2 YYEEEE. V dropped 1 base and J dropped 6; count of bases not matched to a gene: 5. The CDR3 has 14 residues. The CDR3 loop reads CASSLLQGGQTQYF. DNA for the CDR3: TGTGCCAGCAGCTTGTTACAGGGGGGACAGACCCAGTACTTC.

The CDR3, as DNA: TGTGCCAGCAGCTTTGGGGCAGGGGGCGCTGACACTGAAGCTTTCTTT. Its protein product is CASSFGAGGADTEAFF. The rearrangement joins TRBV11-2 to TRBJ1-1; 8 bases agree with TRBD1. The CDR3 totals 16 residues. The V gene's germline CDR1 is SGHAT and CDR2 FQNNGV. The trim removed 3 bases at V and 3 bases at J, leaving 9 bases unmatched.

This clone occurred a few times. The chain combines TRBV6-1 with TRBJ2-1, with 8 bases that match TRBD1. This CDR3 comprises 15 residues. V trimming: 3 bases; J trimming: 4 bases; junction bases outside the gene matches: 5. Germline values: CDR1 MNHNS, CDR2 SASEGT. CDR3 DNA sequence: TGTGCCAGCAGTGACGAGGGACAGGCTTACAATGAGCAGTTCTTC. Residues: CASSDEGQAYNEQFF.

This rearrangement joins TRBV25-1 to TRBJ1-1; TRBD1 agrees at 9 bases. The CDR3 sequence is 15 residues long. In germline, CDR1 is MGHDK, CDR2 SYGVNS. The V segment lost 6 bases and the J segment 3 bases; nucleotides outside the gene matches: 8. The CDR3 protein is CASRDLQGADTEAFF. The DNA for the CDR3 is TGTGCCAGCAGGGACCTACAGGGGGCGGACACTGAAGCTTTCTTT.

The CDR3 loop is CASSLDRGPEQYF. The CDR3 DNA reads TGTGCCAGCAGCTTAGACAGGGGGCCCGAGCAGTACTTC. The chain recombines TRBV11-2 with TRBJ2-7, with 8 bases lining up with TRBD1. CDR3 length: 13 amino acids. Germline CDR1 reads SGHAT; CDR2 reads FQNNGV. Trimming at V came to 0 bases and at J to 6 bases, leaving 1 base not matched to a gene. Filled out from reference TRBV11-2 and TRBJ2-7, the complete variable domain reads EAGVAQSPRYKIIEKRQSVAFWCNPISGHATLYWYQQILGQGPKLLIQFQNNGVVDDSQLPKDRFSAERLKGVDSTLKIQPAKLEDSAVYLCASSLDRGPEQYFGPGTRLTVT.

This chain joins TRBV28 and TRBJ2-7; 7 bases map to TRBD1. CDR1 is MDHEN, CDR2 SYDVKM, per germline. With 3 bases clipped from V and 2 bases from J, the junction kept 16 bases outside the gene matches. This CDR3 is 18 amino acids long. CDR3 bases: TGTGCCAGCAGTTTTTTCGGCTACCGGGACAGACACACCTACGAGCAGTACTTC. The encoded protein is CASSFFGYRDRHTYEQYF. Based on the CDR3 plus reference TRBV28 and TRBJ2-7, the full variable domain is DVKVTQSSRYLVKRTGEKVFLECVQDMDHENMFWYRQDPGLGLRLIYFSYDVKMKEKGDIPEGYSVSREKKERFSLILESASTNQTSMYLCASSFFGYRDRHTYEQYFGPGTRLTVT.